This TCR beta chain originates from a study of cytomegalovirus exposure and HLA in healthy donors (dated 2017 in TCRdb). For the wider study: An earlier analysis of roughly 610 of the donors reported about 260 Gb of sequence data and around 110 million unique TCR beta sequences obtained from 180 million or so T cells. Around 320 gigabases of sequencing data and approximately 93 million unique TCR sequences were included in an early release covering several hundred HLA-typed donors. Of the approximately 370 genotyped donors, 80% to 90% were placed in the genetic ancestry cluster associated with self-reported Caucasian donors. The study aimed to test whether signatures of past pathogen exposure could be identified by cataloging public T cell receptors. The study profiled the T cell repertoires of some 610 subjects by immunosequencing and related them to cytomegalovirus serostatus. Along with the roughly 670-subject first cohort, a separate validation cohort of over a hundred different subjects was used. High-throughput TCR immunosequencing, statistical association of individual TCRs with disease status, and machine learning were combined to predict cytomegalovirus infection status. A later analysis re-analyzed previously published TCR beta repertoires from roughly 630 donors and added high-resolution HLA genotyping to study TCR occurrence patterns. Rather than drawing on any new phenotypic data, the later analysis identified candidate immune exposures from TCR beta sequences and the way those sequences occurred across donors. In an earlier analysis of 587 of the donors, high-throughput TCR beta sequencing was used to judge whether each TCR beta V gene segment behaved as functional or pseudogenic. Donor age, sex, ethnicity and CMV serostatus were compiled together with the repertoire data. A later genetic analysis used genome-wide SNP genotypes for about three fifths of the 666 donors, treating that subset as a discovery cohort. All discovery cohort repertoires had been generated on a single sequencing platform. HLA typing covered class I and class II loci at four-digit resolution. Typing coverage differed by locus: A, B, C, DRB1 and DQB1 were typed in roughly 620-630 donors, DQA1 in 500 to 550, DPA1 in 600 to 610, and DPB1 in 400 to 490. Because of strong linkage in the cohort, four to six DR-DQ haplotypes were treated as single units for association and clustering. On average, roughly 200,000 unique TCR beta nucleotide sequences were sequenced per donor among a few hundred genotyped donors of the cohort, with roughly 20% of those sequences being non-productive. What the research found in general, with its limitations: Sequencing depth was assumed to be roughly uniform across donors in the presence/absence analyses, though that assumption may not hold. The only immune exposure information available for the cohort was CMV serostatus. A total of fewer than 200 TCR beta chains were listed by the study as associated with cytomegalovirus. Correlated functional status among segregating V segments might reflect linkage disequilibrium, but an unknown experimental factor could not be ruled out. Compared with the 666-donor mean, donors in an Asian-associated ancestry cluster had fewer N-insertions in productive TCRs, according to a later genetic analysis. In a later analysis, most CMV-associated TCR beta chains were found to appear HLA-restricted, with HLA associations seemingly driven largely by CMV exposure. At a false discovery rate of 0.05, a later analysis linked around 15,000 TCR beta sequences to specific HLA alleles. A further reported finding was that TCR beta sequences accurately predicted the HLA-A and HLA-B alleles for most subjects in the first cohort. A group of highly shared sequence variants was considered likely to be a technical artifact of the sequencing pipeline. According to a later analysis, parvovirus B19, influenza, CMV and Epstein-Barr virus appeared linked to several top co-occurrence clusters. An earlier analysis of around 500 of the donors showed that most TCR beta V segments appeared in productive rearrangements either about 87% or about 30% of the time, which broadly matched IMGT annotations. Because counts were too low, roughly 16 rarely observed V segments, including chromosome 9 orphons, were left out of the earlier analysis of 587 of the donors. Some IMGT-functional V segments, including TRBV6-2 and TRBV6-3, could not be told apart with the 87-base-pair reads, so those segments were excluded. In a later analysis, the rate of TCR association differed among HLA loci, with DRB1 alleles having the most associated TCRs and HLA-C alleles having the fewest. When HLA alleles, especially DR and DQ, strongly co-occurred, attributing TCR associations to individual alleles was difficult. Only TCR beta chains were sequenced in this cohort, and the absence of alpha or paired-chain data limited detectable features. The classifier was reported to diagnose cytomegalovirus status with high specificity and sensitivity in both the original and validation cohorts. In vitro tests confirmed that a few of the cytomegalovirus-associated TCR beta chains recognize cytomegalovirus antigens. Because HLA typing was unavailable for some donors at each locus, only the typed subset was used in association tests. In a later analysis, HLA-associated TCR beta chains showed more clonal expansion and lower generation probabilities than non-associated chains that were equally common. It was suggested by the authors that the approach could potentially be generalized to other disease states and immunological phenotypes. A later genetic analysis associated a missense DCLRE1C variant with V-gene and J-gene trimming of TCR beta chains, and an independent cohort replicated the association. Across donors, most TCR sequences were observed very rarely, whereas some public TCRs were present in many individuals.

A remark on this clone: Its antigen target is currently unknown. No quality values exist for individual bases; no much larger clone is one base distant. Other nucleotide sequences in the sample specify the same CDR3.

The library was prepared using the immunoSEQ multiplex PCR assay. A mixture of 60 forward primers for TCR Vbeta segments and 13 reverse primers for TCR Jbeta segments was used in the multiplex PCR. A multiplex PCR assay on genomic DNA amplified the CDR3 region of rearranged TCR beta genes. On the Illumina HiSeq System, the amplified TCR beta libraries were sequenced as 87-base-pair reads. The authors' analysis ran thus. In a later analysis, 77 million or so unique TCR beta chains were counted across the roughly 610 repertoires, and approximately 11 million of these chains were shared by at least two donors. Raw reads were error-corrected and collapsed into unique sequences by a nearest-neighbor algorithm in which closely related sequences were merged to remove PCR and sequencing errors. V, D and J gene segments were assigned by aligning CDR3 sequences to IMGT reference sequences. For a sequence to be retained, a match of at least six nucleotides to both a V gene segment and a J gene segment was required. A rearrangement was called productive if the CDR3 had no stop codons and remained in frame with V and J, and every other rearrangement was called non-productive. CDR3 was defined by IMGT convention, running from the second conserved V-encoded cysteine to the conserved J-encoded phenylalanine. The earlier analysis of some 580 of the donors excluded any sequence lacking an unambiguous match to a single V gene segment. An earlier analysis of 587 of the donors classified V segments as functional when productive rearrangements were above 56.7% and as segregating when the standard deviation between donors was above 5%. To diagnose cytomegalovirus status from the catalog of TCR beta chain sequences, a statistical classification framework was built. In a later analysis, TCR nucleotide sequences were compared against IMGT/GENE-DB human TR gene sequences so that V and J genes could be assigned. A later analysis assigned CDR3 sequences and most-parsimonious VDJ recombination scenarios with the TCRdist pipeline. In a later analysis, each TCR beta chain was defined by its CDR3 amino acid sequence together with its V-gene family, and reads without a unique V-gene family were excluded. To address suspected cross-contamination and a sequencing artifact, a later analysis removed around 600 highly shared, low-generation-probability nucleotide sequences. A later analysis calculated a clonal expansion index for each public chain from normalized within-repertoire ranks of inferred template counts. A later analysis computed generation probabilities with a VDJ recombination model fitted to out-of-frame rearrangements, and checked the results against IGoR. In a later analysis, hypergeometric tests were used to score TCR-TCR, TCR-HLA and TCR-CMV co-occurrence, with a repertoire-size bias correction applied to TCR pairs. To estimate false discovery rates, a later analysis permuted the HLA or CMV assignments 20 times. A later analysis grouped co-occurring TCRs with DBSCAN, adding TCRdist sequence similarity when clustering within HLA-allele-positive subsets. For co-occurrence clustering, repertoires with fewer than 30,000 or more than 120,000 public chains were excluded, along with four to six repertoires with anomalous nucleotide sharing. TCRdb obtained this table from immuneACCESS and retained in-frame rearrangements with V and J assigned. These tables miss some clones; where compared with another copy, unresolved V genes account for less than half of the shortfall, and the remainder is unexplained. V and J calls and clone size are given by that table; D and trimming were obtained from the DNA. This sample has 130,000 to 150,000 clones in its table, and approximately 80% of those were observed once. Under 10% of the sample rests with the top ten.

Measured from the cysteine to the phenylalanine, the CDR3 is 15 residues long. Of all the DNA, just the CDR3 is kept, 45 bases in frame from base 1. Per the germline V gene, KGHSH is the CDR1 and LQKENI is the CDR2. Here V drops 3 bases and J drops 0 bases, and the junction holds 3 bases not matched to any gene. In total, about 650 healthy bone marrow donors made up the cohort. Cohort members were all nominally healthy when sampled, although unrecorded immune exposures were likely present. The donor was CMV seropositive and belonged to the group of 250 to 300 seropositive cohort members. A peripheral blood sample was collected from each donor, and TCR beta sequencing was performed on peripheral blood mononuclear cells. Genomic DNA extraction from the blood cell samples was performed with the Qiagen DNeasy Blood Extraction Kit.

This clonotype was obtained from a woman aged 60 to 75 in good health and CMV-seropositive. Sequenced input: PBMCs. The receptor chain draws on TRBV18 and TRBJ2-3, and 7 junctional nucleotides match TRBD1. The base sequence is TGTGCCAGCTCACCTCGGACAGGAAGCACAGATACGCAGTATTTT. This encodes CASSPRTGSTDTQYF.